A single sample is the source of the 2 T cell receptor beta chains below, sequenced in a study of monozygotic twins with inflammatory bowel disease (dated by TCRdb to the late 2010s). To prepare the library, 5' RACE was applied. The instrument given in TCRdb is Illumina HiSeq 2500. With the reads reprocessed by TCRdb, a single entry stands for each CDR3 protein sequence and no DNA is reported. This specimen's table enumerates 150,000 or so distinct CDR3 sequences. The top ten hold 6% to 9.5% of the sample. The sample consisted of blood. The receptors shown here come from a human donor with ulcerative colitis or Crohn's disease, or a healthy co-twin of an affected twin (not recorded which).

The rearrangement joins TRBV28 to TRBJ2-7; the TRBD1 assignment by TCRdb is unverifiable without DNA. The CDR3 spans 15 residues. Germline V gives CDR1 MDHEN, CDR2 SYDVKM. CDR3 in amino acids: CASSFPHTGGYEQYF.

The chain employs TRBV20-1 and TRBJ1-2; checking the TCRdb D call of TRBD1 is not possible without DNA. From germline, CDR1 is DFQATT and CDR2 SNEGSKA (reference sequence). The CDR3 consists of 13 residues. The CDR3: CSASLQGRKDYTF.